At least ten counts were recorded for the clone carrying this T cell receptor (beta chain). The target antigen is unknown. This sample is part of a study of response to subunit inactivated influenza vaccine. Using its own MiXCR run on the RT-PCR reads, TCRdb lists one record per CDR3 protein. The sample has 150,000 or so distinct CDR3 sequences, around 11% seen once. Whole-study findings and limits: With each seasonal influenza vaccination, the authors suggested, few new T cells are recruited.

This clonotype originated in a man aged 50-75 years who received an inactivated influenza vaccine. This specimen consisted of CD8+ T cells sorted from PBMCs, obtained around 25 months after vaccination.

The CDR3: CASSQDSTGYLDTDTQYF. CDR3 coding DNA: TGTGCCAGCAGCCAAGATTCCACAGGTTATCTCGACACAGATACGCAGTATTTT. This chain connects TRBV4-2 to TRBJ2-3; D is perhaps TRBD1 (5 bases). The CDR3 runs to 18 residues. Trimming took 0 bases from V and 2 from J, leaving 18 bases between them. CDR1 is LGHNA, CDR2 YNFKEQ, per germline.